This paragraph covers one T cell receptor (beta chain) sequence. Assay used: immunoSEQ multiplex PCR; TCRdb lists only in-frame clones, some missing. The repertoire consists of about 68,000 clones, with about 63% occurring once and the leading ten covering 4.5% to 6%. This sample is drawn from a study of cytotoxic CD8 clonotypes in ibrutinib-treated CLL. Study as a whole: Overall, some 25 responses were partial and 2 complete; following median around 70 months, about 15 patients stayed remitted and some 12 progressed.

This CDR3 has 16 residues. The junction had 11 bases not matched to a gene; V was cut back by 5 bases and J by 4 bases. The germline CDR1 and CDR2 sequences are SGHVS and FNYEAQ. The TCR beta libraries used approximately 2 micrograms of genomic DNA that came from cryopreserved PBMCs. The rearrangement uses TRBV7-6 and TRBJ1-2; TRBD1 agrees at 9 bases. This clonotype was sampled from a human donor with chronic lymphocytic leukemia. Sequenced here: PBMCs, sampled after 12 months of ibrutinib treatment. The CDR3 spells CASSLTPGQGVYGYTF. The DNA for the CDR3 is TGTGCCAGCAGCCTAACTCCGGGACAGGGCGTCTATGGCTACACCTTC.